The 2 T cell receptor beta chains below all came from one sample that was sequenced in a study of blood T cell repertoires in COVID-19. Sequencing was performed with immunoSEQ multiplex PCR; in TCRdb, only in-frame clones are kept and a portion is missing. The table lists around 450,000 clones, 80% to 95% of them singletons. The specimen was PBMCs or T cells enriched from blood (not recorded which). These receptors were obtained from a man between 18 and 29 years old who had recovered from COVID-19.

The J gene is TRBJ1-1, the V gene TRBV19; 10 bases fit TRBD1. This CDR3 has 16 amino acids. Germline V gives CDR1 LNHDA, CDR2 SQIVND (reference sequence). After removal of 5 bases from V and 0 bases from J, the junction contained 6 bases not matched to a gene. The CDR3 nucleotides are TGTGCCAGTAGTGCCCCGGGACAGGGGATGAACACTGAAGCTTTCTTT. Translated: CASSAPGQGMNTEAFF. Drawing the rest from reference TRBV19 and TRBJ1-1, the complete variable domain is DGGITQSPKYLFRKEGQNVTLSCEQNLNHDAMYWYRQDPGQGLRLIYYSQIVNDFQKGDIAEGYSVSREKKESFPLTVTSAQKNPTAFYLCASSAPGQGMNTEAFFGQGTRLTVV.

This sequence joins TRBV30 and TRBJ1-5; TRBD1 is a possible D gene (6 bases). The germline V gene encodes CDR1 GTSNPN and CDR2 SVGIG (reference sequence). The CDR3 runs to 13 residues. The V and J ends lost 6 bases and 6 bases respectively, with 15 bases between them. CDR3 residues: CACEYGRGQPQHF. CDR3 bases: TGTGCCTGCGAATATGGCAGGGGTCAGCCCCAGCATTTT.